This entry features one TCR beta chain sequence. The antigen remains undetermined. This sample was taken from a study of PD-L1 blockade in urothelial cancer. Background on the study: Blood gave a median roughly 150,000 T cells.

Generated by immunoSEQ multiplex PCR, the TCRdb table keeps only in-frame clones and is missing some. Of 25,000 to 35,000 clones listed, roughly 83% are singletons. Study-level results: Pretreatment peripheral blood TCR clonality that fell below the median predicted better survival among the patients studied.

Time point in this sample: peripheral blood 6 weeks after treatment start. This clonotype was obtained from a man aged 65 to 79 with urothelial cancer. The specimen was PBMCs, collected around atezolizumab (anti-PD-L1) treatment.

The chain's CDR3 is CASSRSVGTAQEFF. The CDR3 nucleotides are TGTGCCAGCAGCCGTTCGGTGGGGACAGCTCAAGAGTTCTTC. V and J are TRBV6-5 and TRBJ2-1, with TRBD1 identical over 7 bases. V trimming: 6 bases; J trimming: 14 bases; junction bases outside the gene matches: 16. Germline CDR1 reads MNHEY; CDR2 reads SVGAGI. CDR3 length: 14 amino acids.